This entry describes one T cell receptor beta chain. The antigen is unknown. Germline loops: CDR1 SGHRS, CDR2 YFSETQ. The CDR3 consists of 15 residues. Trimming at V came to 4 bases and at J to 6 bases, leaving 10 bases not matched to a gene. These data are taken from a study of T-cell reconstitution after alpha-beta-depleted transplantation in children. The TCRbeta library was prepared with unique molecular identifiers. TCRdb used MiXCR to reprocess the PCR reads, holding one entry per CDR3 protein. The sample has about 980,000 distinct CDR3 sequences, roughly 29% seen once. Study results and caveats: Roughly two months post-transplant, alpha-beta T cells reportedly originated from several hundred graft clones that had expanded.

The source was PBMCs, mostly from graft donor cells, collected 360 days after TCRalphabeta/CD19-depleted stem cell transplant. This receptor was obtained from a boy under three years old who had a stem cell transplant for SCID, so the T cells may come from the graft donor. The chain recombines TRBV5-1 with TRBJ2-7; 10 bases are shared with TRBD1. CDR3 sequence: CASSGPGTGVIEQYF. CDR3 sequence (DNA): TGCGCCAGCAGCGGCCCCGGGACAGGGGTTATCGAGCAGTACTTC.